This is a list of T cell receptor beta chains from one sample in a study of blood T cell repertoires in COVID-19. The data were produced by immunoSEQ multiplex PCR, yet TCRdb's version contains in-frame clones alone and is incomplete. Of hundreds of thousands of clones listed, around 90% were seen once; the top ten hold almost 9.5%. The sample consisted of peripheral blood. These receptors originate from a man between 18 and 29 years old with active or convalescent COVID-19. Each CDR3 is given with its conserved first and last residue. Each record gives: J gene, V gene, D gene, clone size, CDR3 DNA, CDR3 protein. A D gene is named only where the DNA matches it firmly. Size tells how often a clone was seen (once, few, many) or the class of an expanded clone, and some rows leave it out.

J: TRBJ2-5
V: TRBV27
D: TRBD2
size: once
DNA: TGTGCCAGCAGACGGGACTATGTAGGATCACAAGAGACCCAGTACTTC
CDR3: CASRRDYVGSQETQYF

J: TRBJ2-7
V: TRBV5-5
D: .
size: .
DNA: TGTGCCAGCAGCTGGCAACCGGGTTCCTCCTACGAGCAGTACTTC
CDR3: CASSWQPGSSYEQYF

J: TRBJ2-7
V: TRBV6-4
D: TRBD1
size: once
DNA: TGTGCCAGCAGTGGGGGACAGTTGAGCTCCTACGAGCAGTACTTC
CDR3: CASSGGQLSSYEQYF

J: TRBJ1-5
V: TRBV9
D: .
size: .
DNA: TGTGCCAGCAGTGACGGACTGCACAATCAGCCCCAGCATTTT
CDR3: CASSDGLHNQPQHF

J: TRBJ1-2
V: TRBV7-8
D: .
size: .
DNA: TGTGCCAGCGGACCGGGGGGGAGGCATGGCTACACCTTC
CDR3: CASGPGGRHGYTF

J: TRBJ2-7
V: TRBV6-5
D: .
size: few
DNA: TGTGCCAGCAGTTTAGGGAGGTCCAAAACCTACGAGCAGTACTTC
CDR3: CASSLGRSKTYEQYF

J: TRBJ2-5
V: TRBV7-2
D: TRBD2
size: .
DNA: TGTGCCAGCAGCTTAACAGCGGGGGCCGTCCAAGAGACCCAGTACTTC
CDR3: CASSLTAGAVQETQYF

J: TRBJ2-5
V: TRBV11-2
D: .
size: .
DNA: TGTGCCAGCAGCTTAGTGGGGCTCGGGGAGACCCAGTACTTC
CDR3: CASSLVGLGETQYF

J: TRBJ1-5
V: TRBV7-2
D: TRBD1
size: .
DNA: TGTGCCAGCAGCTTAGGACAGGGGGCCGGCCAGCCCCAGCATTTT
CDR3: CASSLGQGAGQPQHF

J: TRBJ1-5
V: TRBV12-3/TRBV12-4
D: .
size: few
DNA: TGTGCCAGCGGGGACTTAAGTCAGCCCCAGCATTTT
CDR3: CASGDLSQPQHF

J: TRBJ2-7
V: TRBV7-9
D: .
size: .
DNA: TGTGCCAGCAGCCACCCGCCGGGGGGCCCTTCCTACGAGCAGTACTTC
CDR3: CASSHPPGGPSYEQYF

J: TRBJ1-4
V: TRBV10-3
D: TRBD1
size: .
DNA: TGTGCCACAGCGGACAGGGGGTTGGTTGAAAAACTGTTTTTT
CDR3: CATADRGLVEKLFF

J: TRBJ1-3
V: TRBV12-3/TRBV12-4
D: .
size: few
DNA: TGTGCCAGCAGTTTTGTAGGAAACACCATATATTTT
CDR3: CASSFVGNTIYF

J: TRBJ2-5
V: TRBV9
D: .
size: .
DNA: TGTGCCAGCAGCGTAGAGGTTAGGGGCAAACAAGAGACCCAGTACTTC
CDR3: CASSVEVRGKQETQYF

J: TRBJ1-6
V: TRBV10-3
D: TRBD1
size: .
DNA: TGTGCCACCTTGACAGGGGGCAATTCACCCCTCCACTTT
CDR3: CATLTGGNSPLHF

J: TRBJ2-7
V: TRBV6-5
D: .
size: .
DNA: TGTGCCAGCGGGCGAACTTTAAAGTACGAGCAGTACTTC
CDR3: CASGRTLKYEQYF

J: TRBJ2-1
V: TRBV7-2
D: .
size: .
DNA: TGTGCCAGCAGTTTTAAGTGGGGGCTATACAATGAGCAGTTCTTC
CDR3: CASSFKWGLYNEQFF

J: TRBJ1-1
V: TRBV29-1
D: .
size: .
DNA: TGCAGCGTTGGCGGGCTAAGTCCTGAAGCTTTCTTT
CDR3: CSVGGLSPEAFF

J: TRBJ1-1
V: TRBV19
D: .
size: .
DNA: TGTGCCAGCGGGGGGTTGGGTATGAAGATGGCTTTCTTT
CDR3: CASGGLGMKMAFF

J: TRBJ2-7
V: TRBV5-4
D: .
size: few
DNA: TGTGCCAGCAGCTCCCCTATCTCCGAGCAGTACTTC
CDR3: CASSSPISEQYF

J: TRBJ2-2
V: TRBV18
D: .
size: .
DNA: TGTGCCAGCTCACCGGCCACCGGGGAGCTGTTTTTT
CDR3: CASSPATGELFF

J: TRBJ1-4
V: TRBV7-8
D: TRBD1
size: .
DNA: TGTGCCAGCAGCTTAGGAAGGGGGCGGAATGAAAAACTGTTTTTT
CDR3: CASSLGRGRNEKLFF

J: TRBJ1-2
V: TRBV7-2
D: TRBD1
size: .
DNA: TGTGCCAGCAGAGTTCCCGGGACAGGGAGGATTTATGGCTACACCTTC
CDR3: CASRVPGTGRIYGYTF

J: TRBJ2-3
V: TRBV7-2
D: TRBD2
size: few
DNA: TGTGCCAGCAGCGGGACTAGGAGAACTAGCACAGATACGCAGTATTTT
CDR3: CASSGTRRTSTDTQYF

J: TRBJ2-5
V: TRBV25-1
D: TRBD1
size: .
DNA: TGTGCCAGCAGTGAGGCCGGACAGGGGGAGACCCAGTACTTC
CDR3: CASSEAGQGETQYF

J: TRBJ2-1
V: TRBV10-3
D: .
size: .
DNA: TGTGCCATCAGTGCCGGGGGGCAGAGCTCCTACAATGAGCAGTTCTTC
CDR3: CAISAGGQSSYNEQFF

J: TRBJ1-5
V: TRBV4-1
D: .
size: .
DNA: TGCGCCAGCAGCCAAGAAGAGTTCGGAGGCAGCAATCAGCCCCAGCATTTT
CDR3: CASSQEEFGGSNQPQHF

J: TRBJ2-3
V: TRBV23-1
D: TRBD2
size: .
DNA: TGCGCCAGGGCACCGGGACTAGCGGGGGGGATTGGTACAGATACGCAGTATTTT
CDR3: CARAPGLAGGIGTDTQYF

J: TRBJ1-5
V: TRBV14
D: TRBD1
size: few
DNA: TGTGCCAACCCCACGACAGGGGCGGGCAATCAGCCCCAGCATTTT
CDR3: CANPTTGAGNQPQHF

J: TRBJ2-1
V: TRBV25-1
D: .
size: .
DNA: TGTGCCAGCAGCTCCGGGGAAGTGAATGAGCAGTTCTTC
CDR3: CASSSGEVNEQFF

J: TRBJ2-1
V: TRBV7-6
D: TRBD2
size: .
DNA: TGTGCCAGCAGCTTATTAGCGGGGGGACACAATGAGCAGTTCTTC
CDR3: CASSLLAGGHNEQFF

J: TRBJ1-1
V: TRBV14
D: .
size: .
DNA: TGTGCCAGCAGCCAGGACATCTTGGCAGAGATTATGAACACTGAAGCTTTCTTT
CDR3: CASSQDILAEIMNTEAFF

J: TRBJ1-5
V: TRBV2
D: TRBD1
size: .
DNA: TGTGCCAGCAGTGATAGCGGGACAGGGAAACTTTTT
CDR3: CASSDSGTGKLF

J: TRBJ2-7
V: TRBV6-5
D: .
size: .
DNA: TGTGCCAGCGTTCAATTGGACAGAGCCCACGAGCAGTACTTC
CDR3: CASVQLDRAHEQYF

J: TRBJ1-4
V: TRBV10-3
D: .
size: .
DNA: TGTGCCATCAGTCAAGGGCCCAGGGGCTCAACTAATGAAAAACTGTTTTTT
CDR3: CAISQGPRGSTNEKLFF

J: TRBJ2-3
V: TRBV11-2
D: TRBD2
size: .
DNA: TGTGCCAGCAGCTTAGATCTAGCGGGGGCAGCAGATACGCAGTATTTT
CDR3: CASSLDLAGAADTQYF

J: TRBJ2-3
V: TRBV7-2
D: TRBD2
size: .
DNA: TGTGCCAGCAGCTTAGTCTGGGCGGGGGGAGGCACAGATACGCAGTATTTT
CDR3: CASSLVWAGGGTDTQYF

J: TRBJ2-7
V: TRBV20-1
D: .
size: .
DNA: TGCAGTGGGCAGGACTCCTACGAGCAGTACTTC
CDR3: CSGQDSYEQYF

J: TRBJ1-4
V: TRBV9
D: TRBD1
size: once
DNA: TGTGCCAGCAGCGCGGAGGGGAAGGGACAGAGAGATGAAAAACTGTTTTTT
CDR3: CASSAEGKGQRDEKLFF